Below are 20 T cell receptor beta chains sequenced from a single sample in a study of T cell repertoires in cytomegalovirus infection. MiXCR, applied by TCRdb to the reads, yields one record per CDR3 protein. The sample lists around 330,000 distinct CDR3 sequences; roughly 16% were seen once. Sequenced: PBMCs. The receptor source for this set is a human donor in good health (CMV status not recorded). Some clones in this sample may be carry-over from other donors' samples.

This clonotype was counted many times. The genes are TRBV28 and TRBJ2-7, with TRBD1 as a possible D gene (5 bases). The CDR3 consists of 14 residues. Germline lookup yields CDR1 MDHEN and CDR2 SYDVKM. V was cut by 10 bases and J by 2 bases, with 18 bases left in between. CDR3 in amino acids: CATNPGFGPYEQYF. CDR3 coding DNA: TGTGCCACCAACCCAGGGTTTGGTCCCTACGAGCAGTACTTC.

This clonotype was observed a few times. This chain links TRBV12-3 or TRBV12-4 with TRBJ2-2; 8 bases map to TRBD2. With V trimmed by 5 bases and J by 4 bases, 6 bases remained unmatched. CDR3 length: 15 residues. The DNA for the CDR3 is TGTGCCAGCAGTCTGACCGGGGGGGTCACCGGGGAGCTGTTTTTT. Translated, it gives CASSLTGGVTGELFF.

This clonotype was counted ten times or more. The rearrangement uses TRBV7-2 and TRBJ1-2; tentatively, D is TRBD1 (5 bases). Germline V CDR1 and CDR2: SGHTA, FQGNSA. V lost 1 base, J lost 4 bases, and 10 bases lay in between. The CDR3 contains 14 residues. The CDR3 DNA sequence: TGTGCCAGCAGCTTAGATACAGGTCCCTATGGCTACACCTTC. Encoded protein: CASSLDTGPYGYTF.

V and J are TRBV6-1 and TRBJ2-3; no definite D call. Germline CDR1 MNHNS, CDR2 SASEGT. Between the trimmed V and J ends, which lost 5 bases and 0 bases, there was a span of 15 bases. The CDR3 sequence is 16 residues long. In DNA, the CDR3 is TGTGCCAGCAGTCTCCCGGGCTACCGTAGCACAGATACGCAGTATTTT. Amino acid sequence: CASSLPGYRSTDTQYF.

This clonotype was seen many times. The genes are TRBV4-2 and TRBJ1-1; possible D gene TRBD1, 5 bases. Germline V gene data show CDR1 as LGHNA and CDR2 as YNFKEQ. CDR3 length equals 18 residues. Between the trimmed V and J ends, which lost 1 base and 3 bases, there was a span of 21 bases. The CDR3 sequence is CASSQGEIGVGGYTEAFF. In nucleotides, the CDR3 is TGTGCCAGCAGCCAAGGAGAGATCGGGGTGGGGGGGTACACTGAAGCTTTCTTT.

In its sample, this clonotype was seen many times. This chain joins TRBV7-2 and TRBJ2-1, with a tentative D call TRBD2 (7 bases). V was pared by 3 bases and J by 7 bases, with 19 bases between. The CDR3 length is 16 residues. Germline V lookup: CDR1 SGHTA, CDR2 FQGNSA. The CDR3 region is CASSLAGGQYGNEQFF. For the CDR3, the DNA is TGTGCCAGCAGCTTGGCCGGGGGGCAGTATGGGAATGAGCAGTTCTTC.

This clonotype was observed a handful of times. This chain joins TRBV29-1 and TRBJ1-1; TRBD1 might be the D (5 bases). The CDR3 sequence is 14 residues long. Trimming removed 4 bases from V and 0 bases from J, with 12 bases in between. The germline CDR1 and CDR2 sequences are SQVTM and ANQGSEA. CDR3 DNA: TGCAGCGTTGTTTTCCGGGGGTTGAACACTGAAGCTTTCTTT. It codes for CSVVFRGLNTEAFF.

V usage is TRBV19 and J usage is TRBJ1-2; 7 positions agree with TRBD1. Trimming at V came to 7 bases and at J to 0 bases, leaving 8 bases not matched to a gene. The CDR3 is 15 residues long. Per the germline V gene, CDR1 is LNHDA and CDR2 is SQIVND (reference sequence). In DNA form, the CDR3 reads TGTGCCAGTACCTTAGAGGGGACAGCTAACTATGGCTACACCTTC. Encoded protein: CASTLEGTANYGYTF.

The V gene is TRBV4-3, the J gene TRBJ1-6; a possible D gene is TRBD1 (5 bases). The V end was cut by 1 base, the J end by 0 bases, with 13 bases between. The CDR3 is 18 residues long. The germline CDR1 and CDR2 sequences are LGHNA and YSLEER. The CDR3 DNA sequence: TGCGCCAGCAGCCAAGTTGGGGCGCCGAGCTCCTATAATTCACCCCTCCACTTT. Residues: CASSQVGAPSSYNSPLHF.

The gene calls are TRBV7-9 and TRBJ2-2, with D possibly being TRBD2 (6 bases). This CDR3 is 16 amino acids long. From germline, CDR1 is SEHNR and CDR2 FQNEAQ (reference sequence). V lost 3 bases and J lost 5, with 16 bases in between. The CDR3 here is CASSFTAGTPTGELFF. The CDR3 DNA sequence: TGTGCCAGCAGCTTCACCGCCGGGACTCCTACCGGGGAGCTGTTTTTT.

This clonotype was seen at least ten times. The rearrangement uses TRBV11-3 and TRBJ2-2; possibly TRBD1 or TRBD2 for D (7 bases each). The CDR3 is 18 residues long. Between the trimmed V and J ends, which lost 0 bases and 4 bases, there was a span of 18 bases. Germline V gene lookup returns CDR1 SGHNT and CDR2 YENEEA. The DNA for the CDR3 is TGTGCCAGCAGCTTAGATCAGGGGGGGACAGCGCGCACCGGGGAGCTGTTTTTT. As protein: CASSLDQGGTARTGELFF.

This clonotype was counted ten times or more. The chain is built from TRBV7-2 and TRBJ2-7, with a possible D match to TRBD2 (7 bases). Trimming removed 2 bases from V and 3 bases from J, with 14 bases in between. Germline-derived CDR1 and CDR2 are SGHTA and FQGNSA. The CDR3 runs 15 residues. The CDR3: CASSLSAGTFYEQYF. In DNA, the CDR3 is TGTGCCAGCAGCTTATCAGCGGGGACATTCTACGAGCAGTACTTC.

The chain carries TRBV29-1 and TRBJ2-5; the D is unclear. The CDR3 has 12 amino acids. Trimming removed 4 bases from V and 5 bases from J, with 11 bases in between. CDR1 is SQVTM and CDR2 is ANQGSEA in the germline V gene. The CDR3 loop reads CSVVETQETQYF. The CDR3 coding sequence is TGCAGCGTTGTTGAAACGCAGGAGACCCAGTACTTC. The whole variable domain, filled in from reference TRBV29-1 and TRBJ2-5, reads SAVISQKPSRDICQRGTSLTIQCQVDSQVTMMFWYRQQPGQSLTLIATANQGSEATYESGFVIDKFPISRPNLTFSTLTVSNMSPEDSSIYLCSVVETQETQYFGPGTRLLVL.

V usage is TRBV20-1 and J usage is TRBJ2-5; D possibly uses TRBD1 or TRBD2 (7 bases each). V was cut by 2 bases and J by 7 bases, with 17 bases left in between. CDR1 DFQATT and CDR2 SNEGSKA come from the germline V gene (reference sequence). This CDR3 spans 14 amino acids. The DNA of the CDR3 is TGCAGTGCTAGATCCAACTCAGGGGGGGGGACCCAGTACTTC. Its translation: CSARSNSGGGTQYF.

This clonotype has more than one count but fewer than ten. The genes are TRBV12-3 or TRBV12-4 and TRBJ2-1; tentatively, D is TRBD1 or TRBD2 (5 bases each). This CDR3 spans 14 amino acids. Trimming shortened V by 3 bases and J by 2 bases, and 8 bases separated the two germline ends. CDR3 sequence: CASSFEGTYNEQFF. The CDR3 nucleotides are TGTGCCAGCAGTTTTGAGGGGACCTACAATGAGCAGTTCTTC.

This clonotype came up many times. V is TRBV7-2 and J is TRBJ1-1; possible D gene TRBD1, 6 bases. The V end lost 1 base, the J end lost 2 bases, and 11 bases lay between the germline ends. The CDR3 loop spans 15 amino acids. Germline-derived CDR1 and CDR2 are SGHTA and FQGNSA. The CDR3 sequence: CASSLVGGANTEAFF. CDR3 bases: TGTGCCAGCAGCTTAGTGGGGGGCGCAAACACTGAAGCTTTCTTT.

In its sample, this clonotype was seen a few times. CDR3 amino acids: CASRTGTGDYEQYF. For the CDR3, the DNA is TGTGCCAGCAGGACCGGGACAGGGGACTACGAGCAGTACTTC. The V gene is TRBV25-1, the J gene TRBJ2-7; 10 nucleotides match TRBD1. The CDR3 runs to 14 residues. The germline gives CDR1 MGHDK, CDR2 SYGVNS. The V segment lost 6 bases and the J segment 3 bases; nucleotides outside the gene matches: 5.

In its sample, this clonotype was seen many times. The V call is TRBV11-3, the J call TRBJ1-1, with D hard to call. The germline CDR1 and CDR2 sequences are SGHNT and YENEEA. The V and J ends lost 5 bases and 9 bases respectively, with 16 bases between them. This CDR3 has 13 residues. CDR3 sequence (DNA): TGTGCCAGCAGCCTCAGCCGGGAGGAGAAAGCTTTCTTT. Protein: CASSLSREEKAFF.

V usage is TRBV3-1 and J usage is TRBJ2-5; possibly TRBD2 for D (6 bases). V lost 1 base, J lost 2 bases, and 14 bases lay in between. There are 16 residues in the CDR3. Germline lookup yields CDR1 LGHDT and CDR2 YNNKEL (reference sequence). CDR3 sequence (DNA): TGTGCCAGCAGCCAAGGTGTCGGGGGAGGACAAGAGACCCAGTACTTC. Its translation: CASSQGVGGGQETQYF.

This clonotype was seen repeatedly, ten times or more. V is TRBV4-2 and J is TRBJ2-2; no clear D. The V gene lost 0 bases and the J gene lost 6 bases, with 8 bases spanning the gap. Germline V gene sequence: CDR1 LGHNA, CDR2 YNFKEQ. The CDR3 loop spans 14 amino acids. CDR3 sequence: CASSQEGFAGELFF. CDR3 in DNA: TGTGCCAGCAGCCAAGAAGGGTTCGCCGGGGAGCTGTTTTTT.